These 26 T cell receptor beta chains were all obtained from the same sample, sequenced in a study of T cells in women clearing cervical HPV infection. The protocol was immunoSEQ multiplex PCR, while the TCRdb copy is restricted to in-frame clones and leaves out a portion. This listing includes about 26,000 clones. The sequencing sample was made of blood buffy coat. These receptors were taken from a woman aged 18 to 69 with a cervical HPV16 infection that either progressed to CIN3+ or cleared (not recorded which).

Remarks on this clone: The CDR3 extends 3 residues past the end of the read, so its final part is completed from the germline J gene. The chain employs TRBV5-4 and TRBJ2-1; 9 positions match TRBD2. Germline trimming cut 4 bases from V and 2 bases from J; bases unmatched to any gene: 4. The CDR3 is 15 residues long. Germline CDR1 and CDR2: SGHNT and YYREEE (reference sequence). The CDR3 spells CASSPTSGAYNEQFF. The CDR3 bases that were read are TGTGCCAGCAGCCCGACTAGCGGCGCCTACAATGAG.

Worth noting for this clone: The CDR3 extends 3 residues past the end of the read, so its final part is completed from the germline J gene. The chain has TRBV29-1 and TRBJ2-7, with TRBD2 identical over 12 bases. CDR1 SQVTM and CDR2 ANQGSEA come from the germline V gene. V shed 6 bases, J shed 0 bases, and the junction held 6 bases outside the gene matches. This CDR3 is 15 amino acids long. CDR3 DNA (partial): TGCAGCGTCGTCACTAGCGGGAGGAGCTCCTACGAG. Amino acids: CSVVTSGRSSYE. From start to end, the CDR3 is CSVVTSGRSSYEQYF.

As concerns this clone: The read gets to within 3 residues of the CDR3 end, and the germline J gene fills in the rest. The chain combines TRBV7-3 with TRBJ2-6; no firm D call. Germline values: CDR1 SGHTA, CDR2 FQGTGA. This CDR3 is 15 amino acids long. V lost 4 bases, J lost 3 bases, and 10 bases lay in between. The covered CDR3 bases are TGTGCCAGCAGCTCGCAGGCCTTTGGGGCCAACGTC. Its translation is CASSSQAFGANV. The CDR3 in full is CASSSQAFGANVLTF.

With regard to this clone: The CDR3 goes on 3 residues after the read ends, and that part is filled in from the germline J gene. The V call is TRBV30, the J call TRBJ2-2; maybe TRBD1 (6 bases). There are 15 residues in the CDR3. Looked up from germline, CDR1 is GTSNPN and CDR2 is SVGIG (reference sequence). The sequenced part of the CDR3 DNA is TGTGCCTGGAGGGGGAGAGGGGGTGGTAATTCACCG. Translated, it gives CAWRGRGGGNSP. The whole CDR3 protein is CAWRGRGGGNSPLFF.

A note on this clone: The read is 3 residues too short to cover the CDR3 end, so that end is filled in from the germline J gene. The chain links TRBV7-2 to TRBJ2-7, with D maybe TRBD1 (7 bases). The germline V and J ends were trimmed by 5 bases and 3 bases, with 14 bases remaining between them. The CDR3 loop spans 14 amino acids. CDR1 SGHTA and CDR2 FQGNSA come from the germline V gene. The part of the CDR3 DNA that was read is TGTGCCAGCAGCGCCTACAGGGGAGGCTACGAG. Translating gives CASSAYRGGYE. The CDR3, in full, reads CASSAYRGGYEQYF.

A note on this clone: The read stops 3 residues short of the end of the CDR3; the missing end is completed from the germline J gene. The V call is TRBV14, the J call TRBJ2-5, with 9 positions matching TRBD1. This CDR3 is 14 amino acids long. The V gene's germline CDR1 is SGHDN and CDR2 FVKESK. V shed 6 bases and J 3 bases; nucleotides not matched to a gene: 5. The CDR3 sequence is CASSLRTGEETQYF. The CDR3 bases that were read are TGTGCCAGCAGTCTTAGGACAGGGGAAGAGACC.

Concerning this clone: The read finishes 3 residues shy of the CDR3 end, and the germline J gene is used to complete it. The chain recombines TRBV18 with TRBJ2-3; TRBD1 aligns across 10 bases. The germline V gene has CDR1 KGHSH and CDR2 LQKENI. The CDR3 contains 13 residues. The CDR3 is CASRDRGDQPQYF. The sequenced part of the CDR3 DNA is TGTGCCAGCCGGGACAGGGGCGATCAGCCG.

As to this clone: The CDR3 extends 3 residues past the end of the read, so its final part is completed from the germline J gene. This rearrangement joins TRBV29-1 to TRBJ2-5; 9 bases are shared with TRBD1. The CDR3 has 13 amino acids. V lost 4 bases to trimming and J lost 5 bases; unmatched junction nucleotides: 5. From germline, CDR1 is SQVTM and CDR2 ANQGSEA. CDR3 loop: CSVAQGAMETQYF. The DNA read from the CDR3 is TGCAGCGTTGCACAGGGGGCGATGGAGACC.

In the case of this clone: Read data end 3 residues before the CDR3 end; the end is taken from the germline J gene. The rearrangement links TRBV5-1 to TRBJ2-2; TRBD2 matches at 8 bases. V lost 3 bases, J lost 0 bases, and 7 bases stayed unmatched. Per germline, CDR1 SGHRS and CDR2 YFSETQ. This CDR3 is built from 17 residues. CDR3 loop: CASSSRTSITNTGELFF. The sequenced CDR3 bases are TGCGCCAGCAGCTCCCGGACTAGCATAACGAACACCGGGGAG. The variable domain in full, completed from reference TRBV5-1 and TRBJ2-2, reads KAGVTQTPRYLIKTRGQQVTLSCSPISGHRSVSWYQQTPGQGLQFLFEYFSETQRNKGNFPGRFSGRQFSNSRSEMNVSTLELGDSALYLCASSSRTSITNTGELFFGEGSRLTVL.

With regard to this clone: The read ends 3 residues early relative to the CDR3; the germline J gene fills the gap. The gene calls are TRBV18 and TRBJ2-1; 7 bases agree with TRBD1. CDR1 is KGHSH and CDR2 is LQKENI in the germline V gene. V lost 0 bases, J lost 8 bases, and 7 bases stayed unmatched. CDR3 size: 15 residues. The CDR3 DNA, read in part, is TGTGCCAGCTCACCACCGACAGGGTCGGGCGATGAG. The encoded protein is CASSPPTGSGDE. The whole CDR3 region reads CASSPPTGSGDEQFF. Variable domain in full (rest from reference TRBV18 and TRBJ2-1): NAGVMQNPRHLVRRRGQEARLRCSPMKGHSHVYWYRQLPEEGLKFMVYLQKENIIDESGMPKERFSAEFPKEGPSILRIQQVVRGDSAAYFCASSPPTGSGDEQFFGPGTRLTVL.

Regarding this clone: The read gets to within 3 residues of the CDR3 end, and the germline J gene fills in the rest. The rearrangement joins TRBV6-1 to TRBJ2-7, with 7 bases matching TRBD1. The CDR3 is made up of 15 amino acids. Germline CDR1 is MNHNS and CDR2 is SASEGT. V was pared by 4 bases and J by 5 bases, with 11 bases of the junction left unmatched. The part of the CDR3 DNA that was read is TGTGCCAGCAGTGCCATTACACAGGGGCGGGACGAG. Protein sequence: CASSAITQGRDE. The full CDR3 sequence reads CASSAITQGRDEQYF.

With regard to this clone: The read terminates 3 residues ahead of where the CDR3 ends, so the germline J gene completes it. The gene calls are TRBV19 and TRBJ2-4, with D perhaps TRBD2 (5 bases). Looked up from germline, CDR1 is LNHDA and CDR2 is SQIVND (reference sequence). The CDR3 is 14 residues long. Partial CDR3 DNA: TGTGCCAGTACACCTCGAGGTTCAAGCCGGGGT. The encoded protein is CASTPRGSSRG. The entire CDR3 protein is CASTPRGSSRGQYF.

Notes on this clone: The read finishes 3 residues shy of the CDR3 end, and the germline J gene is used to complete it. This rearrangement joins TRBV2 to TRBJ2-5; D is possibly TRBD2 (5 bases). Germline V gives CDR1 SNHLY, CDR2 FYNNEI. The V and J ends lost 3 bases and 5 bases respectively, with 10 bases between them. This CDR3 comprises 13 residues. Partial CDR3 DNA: TGTGCCAGCAGTGAGGAGGCGGCGGAGACC. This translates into CASSEEAAET. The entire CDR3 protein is CASSEEAAETQYF.

This CDR3 reads CASSSRPGLADEQFF. The part of the CDR3 DNA that was read is TGTGCCAGCAGCTCCAGACCGGGACTAGCGGATGAG. The chain recombines TRBV7-2 with TRBJ2-1, with TRBD2 identical over 11 bases. The read halts 3 residues ahead of the CDR3 end, with the missing end drawn from the germline J gene. V shed 4 bases, J shed 8 bases, and the junction held 7 bases outside the gene matches. The V gene's germline CDR1 is SGHTA and CDR2 FQGNSA. CDR3 length: 15 residues. The full variable domain, with the rest looked up from reference TRBV7-2 and TRBJ2-1, is GAGVSQSPSNKVTEKGKDVELRCDPISGHTALYWYRQSLGQGLEFLIYFQGNSAPDKSGLPSDRFSAERTGGSVSTLTIQRTQQEDSAVYLCASSSRPGLADEQFFGPGTRLTVL.

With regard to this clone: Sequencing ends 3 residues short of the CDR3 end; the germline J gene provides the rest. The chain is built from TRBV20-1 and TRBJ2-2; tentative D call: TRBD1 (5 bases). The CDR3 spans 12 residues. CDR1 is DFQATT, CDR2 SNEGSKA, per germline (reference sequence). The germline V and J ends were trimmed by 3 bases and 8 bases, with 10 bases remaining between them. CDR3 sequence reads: CSASRTFGELFF. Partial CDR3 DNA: TGCAGTGCTAGCCGGACATTTGGGGAG.

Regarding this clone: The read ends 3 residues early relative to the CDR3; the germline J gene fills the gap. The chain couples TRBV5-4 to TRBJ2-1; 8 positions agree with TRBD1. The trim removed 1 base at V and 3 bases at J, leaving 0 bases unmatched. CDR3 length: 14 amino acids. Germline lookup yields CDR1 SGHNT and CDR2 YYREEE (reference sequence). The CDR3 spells CASSLTGGYNEQFF. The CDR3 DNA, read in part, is TGTGCCAGCAGCTTGACAGGGGGCTACAATGAG.

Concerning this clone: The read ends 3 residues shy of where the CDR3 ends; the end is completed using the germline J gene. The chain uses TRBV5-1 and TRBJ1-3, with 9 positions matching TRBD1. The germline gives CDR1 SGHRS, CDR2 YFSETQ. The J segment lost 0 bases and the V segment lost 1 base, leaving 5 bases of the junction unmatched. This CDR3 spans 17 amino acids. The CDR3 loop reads CASSLSRDRASGNTIYF. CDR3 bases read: TGCGCCAGCAGCTTGAGTCGGGACAGGGCCTCTGGAAACACC.

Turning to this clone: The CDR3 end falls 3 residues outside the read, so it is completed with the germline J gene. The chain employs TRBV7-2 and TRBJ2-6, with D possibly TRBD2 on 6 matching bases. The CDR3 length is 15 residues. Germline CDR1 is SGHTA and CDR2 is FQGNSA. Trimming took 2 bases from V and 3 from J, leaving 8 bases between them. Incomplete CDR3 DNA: TGTGCCAGCAGCTTAAGGGGAGGTGGGGCCAACGTC. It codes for CASSLRGGGANV. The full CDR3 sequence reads CASSLRGGGANVLTF. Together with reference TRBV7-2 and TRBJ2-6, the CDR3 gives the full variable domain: GAGVSQSPSNKVTEKGKDVELRCDPISGHTALYWYRQSLGQGLEFLIYFQGNSAPDKSGLPSDRFSAERTGGSVSTLTIQRTQQEDSAVYLCASSLRGGGANVLTFGAGSRLTVL.

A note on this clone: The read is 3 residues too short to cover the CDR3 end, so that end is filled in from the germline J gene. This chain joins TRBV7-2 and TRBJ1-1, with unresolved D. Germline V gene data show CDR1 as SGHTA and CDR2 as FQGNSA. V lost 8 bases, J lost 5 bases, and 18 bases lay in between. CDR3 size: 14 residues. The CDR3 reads CASREVGVGTEAFF. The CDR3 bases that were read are TGTGCCAGCCGCGAGGTGGGCGTAGGGACTGAA.

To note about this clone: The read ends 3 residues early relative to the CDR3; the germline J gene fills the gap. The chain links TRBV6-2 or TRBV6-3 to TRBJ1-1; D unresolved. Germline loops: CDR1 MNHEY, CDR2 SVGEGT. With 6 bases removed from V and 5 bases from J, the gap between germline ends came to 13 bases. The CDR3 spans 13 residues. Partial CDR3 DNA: TGTGCCAGCAGCCCGCCGGTGAGAACTGAA. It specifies CASSPPVRTE. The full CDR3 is CASSPPVRTEAFF.

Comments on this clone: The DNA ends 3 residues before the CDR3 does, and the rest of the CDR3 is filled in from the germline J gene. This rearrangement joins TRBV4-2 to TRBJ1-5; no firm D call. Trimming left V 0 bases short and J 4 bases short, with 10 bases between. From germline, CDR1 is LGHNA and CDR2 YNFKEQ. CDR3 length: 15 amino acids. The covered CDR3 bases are TGTGCCAGCAGCCAAGACGTCAGTTTAAATCAGCCC. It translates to CASSQDVSLNQP. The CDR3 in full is CASSQDVSLNQPQHF.

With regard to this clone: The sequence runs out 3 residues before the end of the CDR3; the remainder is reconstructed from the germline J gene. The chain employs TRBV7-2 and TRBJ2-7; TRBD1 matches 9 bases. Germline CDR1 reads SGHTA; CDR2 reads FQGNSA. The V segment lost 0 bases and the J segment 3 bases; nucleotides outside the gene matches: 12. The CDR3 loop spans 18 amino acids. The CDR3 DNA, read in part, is TGTGCCAGCAGCTTAGCATCCGGGACAGGGAGTCTAGGCTACGAG. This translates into CASSLASGTGSLGYE. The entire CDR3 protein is CASSLASGTGSLGYEQYF.

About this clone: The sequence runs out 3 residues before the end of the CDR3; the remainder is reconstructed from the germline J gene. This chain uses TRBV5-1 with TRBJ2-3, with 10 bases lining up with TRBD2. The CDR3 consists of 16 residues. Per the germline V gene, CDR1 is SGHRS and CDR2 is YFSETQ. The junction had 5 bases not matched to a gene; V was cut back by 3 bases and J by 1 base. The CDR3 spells CASSSTGTSGTDTQYF. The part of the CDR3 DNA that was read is TGCGCCAGCAGCTCGACCGGGACTAGCGGCACAGATACG. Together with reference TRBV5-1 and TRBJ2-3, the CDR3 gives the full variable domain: KAGVTQTPRYLIKTRGQQVTLSCSPISGHRSVSWYQQTPGQGLQFLFEYFSETQRNKGNFPGRFSGRQFSNSRSEMNVSTLELGDSALYLCASSSTGTSGTDTQYFGPGTRLTVL.

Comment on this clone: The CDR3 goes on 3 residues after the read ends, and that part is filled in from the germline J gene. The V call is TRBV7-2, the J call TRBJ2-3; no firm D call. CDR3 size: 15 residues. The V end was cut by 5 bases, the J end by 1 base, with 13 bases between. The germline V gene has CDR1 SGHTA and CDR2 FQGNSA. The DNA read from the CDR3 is TGTGCCAGCAGCGCCCTAGGAGTCGGCACAGATACG. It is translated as CASSALGVGTDT. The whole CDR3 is CASSALGVGTDTQYF.

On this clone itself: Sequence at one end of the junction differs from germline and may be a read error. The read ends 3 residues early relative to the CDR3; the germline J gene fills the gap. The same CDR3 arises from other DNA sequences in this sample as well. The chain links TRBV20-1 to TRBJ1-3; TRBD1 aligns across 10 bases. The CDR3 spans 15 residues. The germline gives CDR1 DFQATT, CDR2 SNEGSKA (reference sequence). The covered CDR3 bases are TGCAGTGCTAGAGTGGACAGGGGGGTTGGAAACACT. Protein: CSARVDRGVGNT. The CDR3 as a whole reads CSARVDRGVGNTIYF.

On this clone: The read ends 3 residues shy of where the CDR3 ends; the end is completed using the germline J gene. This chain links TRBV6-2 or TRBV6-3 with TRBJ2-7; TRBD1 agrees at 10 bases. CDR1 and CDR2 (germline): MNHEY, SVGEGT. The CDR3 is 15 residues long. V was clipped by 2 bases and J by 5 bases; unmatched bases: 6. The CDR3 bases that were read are TGTGCCAGCAGTTACCCCCGGGACAGGGGTGACGAG. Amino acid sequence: CASSYPRDRGDE. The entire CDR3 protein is CASSYPRDRGDEQYF.